The source of this T cell receptor (beta chain) is a study of blood T cell repertoires in COVID-19. The protocol was immunoSEQ multiplex PCR, while the TCRdb copy is restricted to in-frame clones and leaves out a portion. Among some 200,000 clones listed, approximately 85% were seen once. This CDR3 region has 17 residues. Germline V gene lookup returns CDR1 WSHSY and CDR2 SAAADI. V was shortened by 3 bases and J by 0 bases, with 15 bases between the two germline ends. The sequencing sample was made of peripheral blood. V gene TRBV10-2 combines with J gene TRBJ1-3; tentatively, D is TRBD1 (5 bases). The source is a woman aged 55 to 70 with acute or convalescent COVID-19. The CDR3 DNA is TGCGCCAGCAGTGACATCGACGGGGGTCGCTCTGGAAACACCATATATTTT. This encodes CASSDIDGGRSGNTIYF.